This T cell receptor (beta chain) appears in the sequencing data of a study of cytomegalovirus exposure and HLA in healthy donors. Study in general: HLA-typed donors were the source of about 85 million unique TCRs, which an early data release held.

The V end lost 4 bases, the J end lost 6 bases, and 10 bases lay between the germline ends. The CDR3 runs to 12 residues. The germline V gene has CDR1 SGHRS and CDR2 YFSETQ. It was with 60 Vbeta and 13 Jbeta primers that the PCR ran. Measured with immunoSEQ multiplex PCR; TCRdb has only the in-frame clones, and not every one. Found here are 70,000 to 95,000 clones, more than 75% of them singletons; the top ten hold roughly 4.8%. The V gene is TRBV5-1, the J gene TRBJ1-2, with D possibly TRBD1 on 5 matching bases. The sequence was collected from a man aged 25 to 40 in good health and CMV-seropositive. The sequenced sample was PBMCs. The CDR3 region has the DNA TGCGCCAGCAGCCCGACGGGGGATGGCTACACCTTC. As protein: CASSPTGDGYTF. The full variable domain, its missing parts supplied by reference TRBV5-1 and TRBJ1-2, is KAGVTQTPRYLIKTRGQQVTLSCSPISGHRSVSWYQQTPGQGLQFLFEYFSETQRNKGNFPGRFSGRQFSNSRSEMNVSTLELGDSALYLCASSPTGDGYTFGSGTRLTVV.